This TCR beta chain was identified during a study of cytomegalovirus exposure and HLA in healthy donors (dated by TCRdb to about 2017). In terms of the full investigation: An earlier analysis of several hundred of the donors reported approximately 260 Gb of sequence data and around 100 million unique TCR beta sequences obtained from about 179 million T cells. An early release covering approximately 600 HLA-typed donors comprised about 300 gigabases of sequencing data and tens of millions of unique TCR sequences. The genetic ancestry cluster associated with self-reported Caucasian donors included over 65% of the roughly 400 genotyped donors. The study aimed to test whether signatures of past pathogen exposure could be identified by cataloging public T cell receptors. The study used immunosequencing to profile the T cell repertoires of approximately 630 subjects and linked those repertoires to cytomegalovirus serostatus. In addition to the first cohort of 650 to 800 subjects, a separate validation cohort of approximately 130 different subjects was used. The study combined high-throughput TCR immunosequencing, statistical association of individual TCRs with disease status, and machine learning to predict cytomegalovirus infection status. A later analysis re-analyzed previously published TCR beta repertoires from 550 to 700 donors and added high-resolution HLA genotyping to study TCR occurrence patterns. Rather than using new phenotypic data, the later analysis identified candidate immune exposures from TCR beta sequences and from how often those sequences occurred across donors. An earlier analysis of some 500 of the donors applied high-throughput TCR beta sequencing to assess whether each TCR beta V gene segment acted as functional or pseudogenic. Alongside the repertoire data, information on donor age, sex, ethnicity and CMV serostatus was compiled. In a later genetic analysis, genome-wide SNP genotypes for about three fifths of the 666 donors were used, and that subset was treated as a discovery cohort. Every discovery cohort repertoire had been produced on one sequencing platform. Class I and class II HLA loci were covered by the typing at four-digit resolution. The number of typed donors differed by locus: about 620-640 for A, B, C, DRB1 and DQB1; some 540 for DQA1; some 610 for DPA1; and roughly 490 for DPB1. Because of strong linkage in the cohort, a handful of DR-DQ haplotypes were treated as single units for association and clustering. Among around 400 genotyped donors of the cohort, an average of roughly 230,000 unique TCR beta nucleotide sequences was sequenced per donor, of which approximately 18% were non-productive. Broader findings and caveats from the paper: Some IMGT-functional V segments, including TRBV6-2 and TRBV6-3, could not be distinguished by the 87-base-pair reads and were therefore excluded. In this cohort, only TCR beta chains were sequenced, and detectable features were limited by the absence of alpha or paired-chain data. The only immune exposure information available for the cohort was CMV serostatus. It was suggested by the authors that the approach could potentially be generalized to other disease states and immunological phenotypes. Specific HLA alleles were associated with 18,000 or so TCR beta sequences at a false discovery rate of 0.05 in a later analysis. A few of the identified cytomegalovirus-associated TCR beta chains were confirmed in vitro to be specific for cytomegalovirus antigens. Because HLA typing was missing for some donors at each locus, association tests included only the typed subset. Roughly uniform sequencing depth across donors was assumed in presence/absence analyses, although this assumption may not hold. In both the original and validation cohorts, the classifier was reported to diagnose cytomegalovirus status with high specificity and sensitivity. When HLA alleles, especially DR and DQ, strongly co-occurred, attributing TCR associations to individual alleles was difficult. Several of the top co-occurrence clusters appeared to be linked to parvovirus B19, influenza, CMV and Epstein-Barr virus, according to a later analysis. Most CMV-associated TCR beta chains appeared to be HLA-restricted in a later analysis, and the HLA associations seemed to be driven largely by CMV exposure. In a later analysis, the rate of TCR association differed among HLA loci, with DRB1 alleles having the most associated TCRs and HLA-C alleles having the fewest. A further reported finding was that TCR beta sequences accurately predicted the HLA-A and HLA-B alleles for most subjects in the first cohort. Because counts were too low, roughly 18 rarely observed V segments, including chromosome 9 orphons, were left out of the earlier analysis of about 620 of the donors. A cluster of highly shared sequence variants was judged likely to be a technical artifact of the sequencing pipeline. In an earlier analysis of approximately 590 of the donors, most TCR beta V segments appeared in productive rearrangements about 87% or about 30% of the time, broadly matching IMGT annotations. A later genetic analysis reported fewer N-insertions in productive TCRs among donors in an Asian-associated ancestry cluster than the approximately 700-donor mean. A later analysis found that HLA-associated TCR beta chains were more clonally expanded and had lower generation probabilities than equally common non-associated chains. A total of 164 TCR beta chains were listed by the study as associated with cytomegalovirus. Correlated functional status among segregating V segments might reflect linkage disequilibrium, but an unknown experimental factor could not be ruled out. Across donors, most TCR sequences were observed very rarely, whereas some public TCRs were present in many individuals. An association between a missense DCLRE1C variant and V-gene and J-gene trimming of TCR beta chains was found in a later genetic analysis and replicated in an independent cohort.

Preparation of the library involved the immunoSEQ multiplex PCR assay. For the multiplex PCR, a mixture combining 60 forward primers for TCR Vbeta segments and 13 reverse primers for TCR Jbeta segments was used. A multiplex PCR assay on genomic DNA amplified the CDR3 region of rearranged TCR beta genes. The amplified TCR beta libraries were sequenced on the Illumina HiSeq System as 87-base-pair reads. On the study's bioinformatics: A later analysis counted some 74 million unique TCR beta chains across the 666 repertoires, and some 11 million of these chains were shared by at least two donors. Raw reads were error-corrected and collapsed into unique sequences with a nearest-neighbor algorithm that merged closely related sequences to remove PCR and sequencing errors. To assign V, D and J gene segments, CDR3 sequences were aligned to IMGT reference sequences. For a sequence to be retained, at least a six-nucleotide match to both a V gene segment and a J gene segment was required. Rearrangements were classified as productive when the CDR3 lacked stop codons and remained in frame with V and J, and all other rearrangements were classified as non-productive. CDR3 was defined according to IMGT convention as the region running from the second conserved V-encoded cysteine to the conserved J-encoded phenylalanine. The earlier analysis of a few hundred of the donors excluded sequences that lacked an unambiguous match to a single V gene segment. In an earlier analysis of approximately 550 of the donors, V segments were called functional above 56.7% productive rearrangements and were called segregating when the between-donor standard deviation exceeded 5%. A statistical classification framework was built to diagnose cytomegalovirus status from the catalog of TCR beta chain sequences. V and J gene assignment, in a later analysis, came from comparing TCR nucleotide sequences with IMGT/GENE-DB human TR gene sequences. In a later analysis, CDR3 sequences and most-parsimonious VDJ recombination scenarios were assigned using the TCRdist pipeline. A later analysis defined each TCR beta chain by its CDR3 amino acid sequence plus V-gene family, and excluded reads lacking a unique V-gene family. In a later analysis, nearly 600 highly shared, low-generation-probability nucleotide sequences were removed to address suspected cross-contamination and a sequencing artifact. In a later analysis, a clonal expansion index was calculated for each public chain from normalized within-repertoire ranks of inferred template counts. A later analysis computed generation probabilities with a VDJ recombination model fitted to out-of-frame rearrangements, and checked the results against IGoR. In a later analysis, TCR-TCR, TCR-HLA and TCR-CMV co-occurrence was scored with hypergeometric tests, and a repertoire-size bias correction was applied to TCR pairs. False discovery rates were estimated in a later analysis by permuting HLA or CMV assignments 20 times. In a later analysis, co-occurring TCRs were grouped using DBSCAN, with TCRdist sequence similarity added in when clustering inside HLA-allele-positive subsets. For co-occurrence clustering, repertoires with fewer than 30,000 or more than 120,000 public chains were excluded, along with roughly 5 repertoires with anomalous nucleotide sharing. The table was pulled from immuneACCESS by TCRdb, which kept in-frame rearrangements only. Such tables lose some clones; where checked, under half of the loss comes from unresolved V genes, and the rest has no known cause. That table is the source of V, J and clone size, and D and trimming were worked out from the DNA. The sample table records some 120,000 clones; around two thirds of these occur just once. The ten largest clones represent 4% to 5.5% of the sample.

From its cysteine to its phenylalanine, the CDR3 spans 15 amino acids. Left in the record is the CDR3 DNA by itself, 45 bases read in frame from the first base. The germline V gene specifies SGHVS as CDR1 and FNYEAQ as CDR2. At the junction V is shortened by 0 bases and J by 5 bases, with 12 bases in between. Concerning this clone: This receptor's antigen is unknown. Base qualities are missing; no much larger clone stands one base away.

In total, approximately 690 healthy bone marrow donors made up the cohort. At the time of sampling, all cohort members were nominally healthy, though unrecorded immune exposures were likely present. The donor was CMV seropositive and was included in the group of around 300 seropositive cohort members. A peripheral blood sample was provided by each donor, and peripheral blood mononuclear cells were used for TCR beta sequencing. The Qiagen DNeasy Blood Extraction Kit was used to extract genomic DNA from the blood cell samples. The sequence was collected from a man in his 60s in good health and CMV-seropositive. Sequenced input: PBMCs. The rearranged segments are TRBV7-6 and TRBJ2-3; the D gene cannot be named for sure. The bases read TGTGCCAGCAGCTTAGCGCGGTTCGGCGGAGATACGCAGTATTTT. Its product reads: CASSLARFGGDTQYF.